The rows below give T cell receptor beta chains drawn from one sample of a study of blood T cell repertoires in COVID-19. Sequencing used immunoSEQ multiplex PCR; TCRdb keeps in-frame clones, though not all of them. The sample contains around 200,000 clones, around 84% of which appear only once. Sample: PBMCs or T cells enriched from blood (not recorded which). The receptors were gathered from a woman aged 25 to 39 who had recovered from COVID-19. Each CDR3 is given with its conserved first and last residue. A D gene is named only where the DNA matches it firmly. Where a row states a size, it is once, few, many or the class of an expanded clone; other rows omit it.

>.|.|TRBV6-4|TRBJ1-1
CASSDSVRGATEAFF
TGTGCCAGCAGTGACTCGGTTCGGGGGGCAACTGAAGCTTTCTTT
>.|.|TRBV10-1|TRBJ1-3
CASSESGGTGNTIYF
TGCGCCAGCAGTGAGTCGGGGGGAACTGGAAACACCATATATTTT
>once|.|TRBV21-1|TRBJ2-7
CASSKRKRDYPYEQYF
TGTGCCAGCAGCAAAAGGAAGCGGGACTACCCCTACGAGCAGTACTTC
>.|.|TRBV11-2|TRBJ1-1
CASSLGQLKNTEAFF
TGTGCCAGCAGCTTAGGACAGTTAAAGAACACTGAAGCTTTCTTT
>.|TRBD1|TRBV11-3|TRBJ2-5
CASSSGQGAQVETQYF
TGTGCCAGCAGCTCAGGACAGGGGGCGCAGGTTGAGACCCAGTACTTC
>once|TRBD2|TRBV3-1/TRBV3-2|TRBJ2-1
CASSHRGTSGTSSYNEQFF
TGTGCCAGCAGCCACAGGGGGACTAGCGGGACCAGCTCCTACAATGAGCAGTTCTTC
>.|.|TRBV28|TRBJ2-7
CASSLKLTGPGPYEQYF
TGTGCCAGCAGTCTCAAACTGACAGGACCGGGACCCTACGAGCAGTACTTC
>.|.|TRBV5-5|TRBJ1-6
CASSFGGPGSSPLHF
TGTGCCAGCAGCTTTGGCGGGCCGGGTAGTTCACCCCTCCACTTT
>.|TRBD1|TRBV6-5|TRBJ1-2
CASQGGGHGYTF
TGTGCCAGCCAAGGAGGGGGCCACGGCTACACCTTC
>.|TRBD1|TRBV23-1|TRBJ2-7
CASSQRVLAARSGDRGPLYEQYF
TGCGCCAGCAGTCAACGGGTATTAGCCGCCCGGTCGGGTGACAGGGGGCCCCTCTACGAGCAGTACTTC
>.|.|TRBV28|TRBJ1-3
CASSPGREDSGNTIYF
TGTGCCAGCAGTCCCGGACGGGAAGACTCTGGAAACACCATATATTTT
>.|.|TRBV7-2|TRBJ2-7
CASSLAGSPSYEQYF
TGTGCCAGCAGCTTAGCCGGGAGCCCCTCCTACGAGCAGTACTTC
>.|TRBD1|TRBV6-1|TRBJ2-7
CASSDGTGVPLSYEQYF
TGTGCCAGCAGTGACGGGACAGGGGTTCCCCTTTCCTACGAGCAGTACTTC
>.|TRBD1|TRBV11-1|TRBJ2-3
CASSWTGASTDTQYF
TGTGCCAGCAGCTGGACAGGGGCTAGCACAGATACGCAGTATTTT
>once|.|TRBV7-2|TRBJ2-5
CASTQTAGRETQYF
TGTGCCAGCACCCAGACAGCAGGGAGGGAGACCCAGTACTTC
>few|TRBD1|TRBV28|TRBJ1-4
CASRRDRVREKLFF
TGTGCCAGCAGACGGGACAGGGTTCGAGAAAAACTGTTTTTT
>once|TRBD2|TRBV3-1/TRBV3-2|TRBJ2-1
CASSHRPGLAGGSNEQFF
TGTGCCAGCAGCCATCGACCGGGACTAGCGGGAGGTAGCAATGAGCAGTTCTTC
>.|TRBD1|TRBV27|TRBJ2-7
CASSLKRTGSSYEQYF
TGTGCCAGCAGTTTAAAGAGGACAGGGAGCTCCTACGAGCAGTACTTC
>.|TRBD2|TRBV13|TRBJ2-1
CASSSRTSVYNEQFF
TGTGCCAGCAGCTCACGGACTAGCGTCTACAATGAGCAGTTCTTC
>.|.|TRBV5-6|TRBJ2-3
CASSLQRKLGTDTQYF
TGTGCCAGCAGCTTACAGCGGAAGTTGGGCACAGATACGCAGTATTTT